This T cell receptor beta chain was captured by sequencing in a study of blood T cell repertoires in COVID-19. Study details: COVID-19 samples, acute and convalescent, were from the United States, Italy and Spain. From T cells, B-cell-depleted T cells, or PBMCs came the material, which was cDNA or gDNA.

Per the germline V gene, CDR1 is ENHRY and CDR2 is SYGVKD. Trimming cost V 7 bases and J 0 bases, with 13 bases left between them. This CDR3 is built from 14 residues. In the original processing: Reference gene primer amplification gave nucleated cell count estimates. The assay was immunoSEQ multiplex PCR, and TCRdb's table has in-frame clones only and misses some. V, J and clone size are taken as reported in that table, and D and trimming were inferred from the DNA itself. The sample has roughly 41,000 clones, 75% to 90% seen once. The gene calls are TRBV10-3 and TRBJ2-7; D perhaps matches TRBD2 (6 bases). The origin of this receptor is a human donor in a cohort sampled during active COVID-19. The donor label of this sample is uncertain. Source material: peripheral blood. The DNA of the CDR3 is TGTGCCATCACCCCGGGAGTTAACTCCTACGAGCAGTACTTC. Translating it yields CAITPGVNSYEQYF.